This section outlines one TCR beta chain sequence together with its context. Its target is not known. The data were taken from a study of CD8+ T cells in alopecia areata. General study points: Normal skin's resident alphabeta T cells are also sequenced in scalp samples.

The germline V gene has CDR1 LNHDA and CDR2 SQIVND (reference sequence). This CDR3 has 15 residues. The J segment lost 5 bases and the V segment lost 4 bases, leaving 3 bases of the junction unmatched. Reverse transcribed after extraction, RNA yielded cDNA as the sequencing template. Profiling relied on immunoSEQ multiplex PCR, and the TCRdb table lists in-frame clones only, not all of them. Of about 130,000 clones in the sample, about 57% were seen once. The receptor's source is a human donor with alopecia areata. The rearrangement joins TRBV19 to TRBJ2-6; 9 bases align to TRBD1. Source: CD4+ T cells sorted from blood, taken at week 0. The CDR3 DNA reads as TGTGCCAGTAGTACCGGACAGGGGAGGGCCAACGTCCTGACTTTC. It specifies CASSTGQGRANVLTF.